The 19 T cell receptor beta chains below come from one sample, sequenced in a study of cytomegalovirus exposure and HLA in healthy donors listed by TCRdb under 2017. The method behind the library was the immunoSEQ multiplex PCR assay. A mixture of 60 forward primers for TCR Vbeta segments and 13 reverse primers for TCR Jbeta segments was used in the multiplex PCR. TCRdb limited this immuneACCESS table to in-frame rearrangements with V and J called. A share of clones is missing; checked studies link under half to unresolved V genes, and the rest is unexplained. The sample table lists about 90,000 clones, more than 70% of them with a count of one. In total, the top ten clones hold roughly 19% of the sample. The sample taken for sequencing was PBMCs. These receptors came from a woman aged 55-70 years in good health and CMV-seropositive.

As concerns this clone: Germline is not matched at one junction end, which may reflect a read error. The rearrangement uses TRBV30 and TRBJ1-1; TRBD1 is a possible D gene (5 bases). From germline, CDR1 is GTSNPN and CDR2 SVGIG (reference sequence). The CDR3 is made up of 14 amino acids. The CDR3 DNA sequence: TGTGTCTGGACCGGTGGGGGGGTGACTACTGAAGCTTTCTTT. It specifies CVWTGGGVTTEAFF.

The count of this clone is one. This chain joins TRBV5-1 and TRBJ2-1; D is unclear. V shed 0 bases and J shed 5 bases, with 9 bases lying between them. CDR3 size: 14 residues. Germline-derived CDR1 and CDR2 are SGHRS and YFSETQ. CDR3 in DNA: TGCGCCAGCAGCTTGGACTATGCGCACAATGAGCAGTTCTTC. It translates to CASSLDYAHNEQFF.

The chain couples TRBV4-1 to TRBJ2-1; 14 bases are shared with TRBD2. The CDR3 is 15 amino acids. V was pared by 3 bases and J by 8 bases, with 3 bases of the junction left unmatched. CDR1 and CDR2 from the germline V gene are MGHRA and YSYEKL. CDR3 nucleotides: TGCGCCAGCAGCCAGACTAGCGGGAGGGTATATGAGCAGTTCTTC. This codes for CASSQTSGRVYEQFF.

Only one count was recorded for this clone. J is TRBJ2-3 and V is TRBV28; D perhaps matches TRBD2 (6 bases). The CDR3 is 21 residues long. With 0 bases removed from V and 2 bases from J, the gap between germline ends came to 27 bases. Germline CDR1 is MDHEN and CDR2 is SYDVKM. CDR3 nucleotides: TGTGCCAGCAGTTTATGGCGCATTCGAAAGGGACTGGCGGATCCCACAGATACGCAGTATTTT. It yields the protein CASSLWRIRKGLADPTDTQYF. Combining the CDR3 with reference TRBV28 and TRBJ2-3 gives the whole variable domain DVKVTQSSRYLVKRTGEKVFLECVQDMDHENMFWYRQDPGLGLRLIYFSYDVKMKEKGDIPEGYSVSREKKERFSLILESASTNQTSMYLCASSLWRIRKGLADPTDTQYFGPGTRLTVL.

The chain carries TRBV9 and TRBJ2-1, with 9 positions matching TRBD2. Trimming cost V 3 bases and J 6 bases; bases outside gene matches: 4. Germline assignment: CDR1 SGDLS and CDR2 YYNGEE. This CDR3 is 14 amino acids long. The CDR3 DNA sequence: TGTGCCAGCAGCGAACTAGCGGGTCTCAATGAGCAGTTCTTC. Protein product: CASSELAGLNEQFF. Using reference TRBV9 and TRBJ2-1 for the parts outside the CDR3, the full variable domain is DSGVTQTPKHLITATGQRVTLRCSPRSGDLSVYWYQQSLDQGLQFLIQYYNGEERAKGNILERFSAQQFPDLHSELNLSSLELGDSALYFCASSELAGLNEQFFGPGTRLTVL.

In this sample, this clone turned up a few times. This chain uses TRBV5-1 with TRBJ2-1, with 9 bases matching TRBD2. Trimming took 4 bases from V and 1 from J; bases not matched to a gene: 3. Germline V gene data show CDR1 as SGHRS and CDR2 as YFSETQ. This CDR3 region has 15 residues. CDR3 nucleotide sequence: TGCGCCAGCAGCATTAGCGGGGGTTCCTACAATGAGCAGTTCTTC. Its protein product is CASSISGGSYNEQFF.

The V gene is TRBV5-1, the J gene TRBJ2-7; 9 bases are shared with TRBD1. Germline values: CDR1 SGHRS, CDR2 YFSETQ. This CDR3 region has 14 residues. V trimming: 3 bases; J trimming: 7 bases; junction bases outside the gene matches: 8. As DNA, the CDR3 is TGCGCCAGCAGCTCGACAGGGGGGCCCGGGGAGCAGTACTTC. It translates to CASSSTGGPGEQYF.

Only one count was recorded for this clone. The chain links TRBV5-1 to TRBJ2-1; 8 positions match TRBD2. Looked up from germline, CDR1 is SGHRS and CDR2 is YFSETQ. After removal of 3 bases from V and 2 bases from J, the junction contained 7 bases not matched to a gene. The CDR3 totals 16 residues. The CDR3 sequence: CASSSSGSGAYNEQFF. The CDR3 DNA reads TGCGCCAGCAGCTCGAGCGGGAGTGGCGCCTACAATGAGCAGTTCTTC.

The rearrangement links TRBV5-1 to TRBJ1-5; no clear D gene. The germline CDR1 and CDR2 sequences are SGHRS and YFSETQ. The CDR3 sequence is 15 residues long. The ends were cut back, 0 bases at V and 3 bases at J, with 10 bases in the middle. Here the CDR3 DNA reads TGCGCCAGCAGCTTGGACGGAGCCAACAATCAGCCCCAGCATTTT. Its translation: CASSLDGANNQPQHF.

V is TRBV7-9 and J is TRBJ2-7; 12 bases align to TRBD2. The CDR3 runs 16 residues. Unmatched junction bases numbered 4, after V lost 1 base and J lost 3 bases. CDR1 and CDR2 (germline): SEHNR, FQNEAQ (reference sequence). CDR3 region: CASSLGLAGDIYEQYF. In nucleotides, the CDR3 is TGTGCCAGCAGCTTAGGACTAGCGGGAGACATCTACGAGCAGTACTTC.

The CDR3 reads CASSLGSYGYTF. The CDR3 DNA reads TGTGCCAGCAGTTTGGGCTCCTATGGCTACACCTTC. The V gene is TRBV28, the J gene TRBJ1-2, with D unclear. The germline CDR1 and CDR2 sequences are MDHEN and SYDVKM. CDR3 length: 12 residues. Deletions cut 3 bases from V and 4 bases from J, with 6 bases between.

The rearrangement links TRBV9 to TRBJ2-1; perhaps TRBD1 as D (6 bases). V dropped 5 bases and J dropped 5 bases, with 11 bases sitting between them. Germline CDR1 is SGDLS and CDR2 is YYNGEE. This CDR3 has 13 residues. CDR3 sequence reads: CASSAGQNNEQFF. As DNA, the CDR3 is TGTGCCAGCAGTGCCGGACAGAACAATGAGCAGTTCTTC.

The chain couples TRBV5-8 to TRBJ2-1, with 10 positions matching TRBD2. CDR3 length: 14 residues. CDR1 is SGHTS, CDR2 YDEGEE, per germline. After removal of 4 bases from V and 6 bases from J, the junction contained 4 bases not matched to a gene. CDR3 nucleotide sequence: TGTGCCAGCAGCCCGGGACTAGCGACCAATGAGCAGTTCTTC. Its translation is CASSPGLATNEQFF.

This chain uses TRBV6-5 with TRBJ1-5, with 7 positions matching TRBD1. Germline assignment: CDR1 MNHEY and CDR2 SVGAGI. The CDR3 sequence is 13 residues long. The V segment lost 4 bases and the J segment 5 bases; nucleotides outside the gene matches: 2. The CDR3 loop is CASSWDSYQPQHF. CDR3 nucleotide sequence: TGTGCCAGCAGTTGGGACAGTTATCAGCCCCAGCATTTT.

This chain connects TRBV6-5 to TRBJ1-3; no clear D. Germline assignment: CDR1 MNHEY and CDR2 SVGAGI. V lost 2 bases, J lost 3 bases, and 5 bases lay in between. The CDR3 covers 13 residues. The DNA of the CDR3 is TGTGCCAGCAGTTACGCGGATGGAAACACCATATATTTT. It translates to CASSYADGNTIYF.

The chain employs TRBV19 and TRBJ2-3; D is unresolved. The CDR3 runs 13 residues. Trimming stripped 1 base from V and 4 bases from J, with 6 bases between. Germline assignment: CDR1 LNHDA and CDR2 SQIVND (reference sequence). CDR3 in amino acids: CASSIALADTQYF. CDR3 nucleotides: TGTGCCAGTAGTATAGCACTGGCAGATACGCAGTATTTT.

The chain employs TRBV19 and TRBJ1-1, with 7 nucleotides matching TRBD1. This CDR3 spans 12 amino acids. V was pared by 7 bases and J by 8 bases, with 7 bases of the junction left unmatched. CDR1 is LNHDA and CDR2 is SQIVND in the germline V gene (reference sequence). CDR3 DNA sequence: TGTGCCAGTATCCATTGGACAGGCGAAGCTTTCTTT. It specifies CASIHWTGEAFF.

The genes are TRBV7-3 and TRBJ2-5; D possibly corresponds to TRBD2 (6 bases). V shed 3 bases and J shed 1 base, with 9 bases lying between them. From germline, CDR1 is SGHTA and CDR2 FQGTGA. The CDR3 totals 14 residues. This CDR3 reads CASSFGSGQETQYF. CDR3 in DNA: TGTGCCAGCAGCTTCGGGAGTGGCCAAGAGACCCAGTACTTC.

This sequence joins TRBV18 and TRBJ2-5; D unclear. The CDR3 is made up of 12 amino acids. V lost 2 bases to trimming and J lost 5 bases, with 6 bases between them. Per germline, CDR1 KGHSH and CDR2 LQKENI. The CDR3 sequence: CASSPYRETQYF. For the CDR3, the DNA is TGTGCCAGCTCACCATATCGGGAGACCCAGTACTTC.